This T cell receptor beta chain was found in a study of shared T cell receptors in the human thymus. The CDR3 runs to 16 residues. The germline gives CDR1 SGDLS, CDR2 YYNGEE. V dropped 4 bases and J dropped 4 bases, with 20 bases sitting between them. This clone showed up just a few times. Data came from immunoSEQ multiplex PCR; TCRdb stores just in-frame clones and leaves some out. The repertoire consists of roughly 560,000 clones, with 75% to 80% occurring once and the leading ten covering 0.01% to 0.015%. The data were also submitted as part of a second study, on human thymus T cells. From that report: Resections from corrective heart surgery supplied the thymus tissue. Related research has reported that thymic repertoires overlap highly among unrelated individuals.

The chain combines TRBV9 with TRBJ2-5, with D possibly matching TRBD1 (6 bases). The sequence was collected from a boy under two years old with a congenital heart defect. Input material: thymocytes. The CDR3 region has the DNA TGTGCCAGCAGCCCTTATCTTGGGGGCGCGGGAGAGACCCAGTACTTC. This sequence encodes CASSPYLGGAGETQYF.